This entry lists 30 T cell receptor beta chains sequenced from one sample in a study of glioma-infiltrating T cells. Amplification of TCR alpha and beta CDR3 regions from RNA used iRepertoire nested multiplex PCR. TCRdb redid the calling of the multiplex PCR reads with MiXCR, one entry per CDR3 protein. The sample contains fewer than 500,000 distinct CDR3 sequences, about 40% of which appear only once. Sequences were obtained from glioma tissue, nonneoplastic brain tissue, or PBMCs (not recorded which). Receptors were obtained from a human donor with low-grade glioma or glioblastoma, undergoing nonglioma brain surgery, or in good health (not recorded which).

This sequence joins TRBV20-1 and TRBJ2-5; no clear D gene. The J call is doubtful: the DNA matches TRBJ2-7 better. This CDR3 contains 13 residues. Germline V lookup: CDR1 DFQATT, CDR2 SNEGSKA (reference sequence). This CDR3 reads CSASQKDTLEQYF. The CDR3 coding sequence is TGCAGTGCTTCCCAAAAGGATACCCTCGAGCAGTACTTC.

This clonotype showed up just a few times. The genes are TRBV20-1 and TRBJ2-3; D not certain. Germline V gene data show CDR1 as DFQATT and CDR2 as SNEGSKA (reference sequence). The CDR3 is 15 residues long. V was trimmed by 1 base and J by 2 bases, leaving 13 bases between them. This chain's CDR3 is CSARGLRSLTDTQYF. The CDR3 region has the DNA TGCAGTGCTAGAGGGTTGCGGAGCCTCACAGATACGCAGTATTTT.

CDR3 coding DNA: TGTGCCAGCTCACAGGACAGGGTACGGTACGAGCAGTACTTC. Translation: CASSQDRVRYEQYF. The genes are TRBV18 and TRBJ2-7; 8 nucleotides align to TRBD1. The CDR3 length is 14 residues. J gave up 4 bases and V 4 bases, and 6 bases lay outside the gene matches. The germline gives CDR1 KGHSH, CDR2 LQKENI.

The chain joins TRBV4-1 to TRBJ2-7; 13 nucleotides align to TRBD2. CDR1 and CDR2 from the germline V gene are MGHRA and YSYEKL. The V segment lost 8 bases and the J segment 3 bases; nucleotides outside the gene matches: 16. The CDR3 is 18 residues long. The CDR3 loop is CASGSRLAGGLGYYEQYF. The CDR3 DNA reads TGCGCCAGCGGCTCCCGACTAGCGGGAGGCTTGGGGTACTACGAGCAGTACTTC.

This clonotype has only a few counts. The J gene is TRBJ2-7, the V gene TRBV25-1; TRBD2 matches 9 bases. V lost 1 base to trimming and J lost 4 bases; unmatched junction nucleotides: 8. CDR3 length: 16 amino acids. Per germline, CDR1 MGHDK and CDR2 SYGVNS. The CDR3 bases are TGTGCCAGCAGTGAATTGGGCGGGAGGGCCCGGTACGAGCAGTACTTC. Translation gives CASSELGGRARYEQYF.

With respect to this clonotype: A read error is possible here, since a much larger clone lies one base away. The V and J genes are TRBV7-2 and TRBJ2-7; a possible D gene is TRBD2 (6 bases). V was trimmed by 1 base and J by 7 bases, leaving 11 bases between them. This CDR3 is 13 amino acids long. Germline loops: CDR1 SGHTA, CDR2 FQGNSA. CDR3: CASSLGTNNEQYF. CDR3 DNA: TGTGCCAGCAGCTTAGGGACTAATAATGAGCAGTACTTC. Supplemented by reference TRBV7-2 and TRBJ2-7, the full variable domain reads GAGVSQSPSNKVTEKGKDVELRCDPISGHTALYWYRQSLGQGLEFLIYFQGNSAPDKSGLPSDRFSAERTGGSVSTLTIQRTQQEDSAVYLCASSLGTNNEQYFGPGTRLTVT.

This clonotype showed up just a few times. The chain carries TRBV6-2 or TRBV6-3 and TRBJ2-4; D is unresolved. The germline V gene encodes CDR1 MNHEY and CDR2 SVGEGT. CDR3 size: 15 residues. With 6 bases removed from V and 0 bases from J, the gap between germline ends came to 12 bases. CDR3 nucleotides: TGTGCCAGCAGACCCGTTGCCCCAGCCAAAAACATTCAGTACTTC. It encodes CASRPVAPAKNIQYF.

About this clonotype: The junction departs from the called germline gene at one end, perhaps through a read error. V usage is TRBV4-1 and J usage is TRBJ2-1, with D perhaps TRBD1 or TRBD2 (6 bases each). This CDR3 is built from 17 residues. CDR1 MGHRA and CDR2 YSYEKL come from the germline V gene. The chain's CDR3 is CASSQWGVQAGGNKQFF. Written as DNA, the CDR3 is TGCGCCAGCAGCCAGTGGGGGGTCCAGGCCGGGGGCAATAAGCAGTTCTTC.

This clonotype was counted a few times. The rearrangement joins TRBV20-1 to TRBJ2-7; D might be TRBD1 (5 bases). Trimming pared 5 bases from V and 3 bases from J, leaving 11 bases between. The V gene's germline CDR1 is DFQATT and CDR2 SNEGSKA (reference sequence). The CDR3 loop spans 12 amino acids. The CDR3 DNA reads TGCAGTGCTCCTAGACAGAACTACGAGCAGTACTTC. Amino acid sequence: CSAPRQNYEQYF.

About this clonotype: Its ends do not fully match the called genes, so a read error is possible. CDR3 protein: CASSRATGTASYNEQSF. The CDR3 region has the DNA TGTGCCAGCAGCCGCGCAACCGGGACCGCCTCCTACAATGAGCAGTCCTTC. This rearrangement joins TRBV6-5 to TRBJ2-1; D could derive from TRBD1 or TRBD2 (5 bases each). The CDR3 is 17 residues long. Germline CDR1 reads MNHEY; CDR2 reads SVGAGI.

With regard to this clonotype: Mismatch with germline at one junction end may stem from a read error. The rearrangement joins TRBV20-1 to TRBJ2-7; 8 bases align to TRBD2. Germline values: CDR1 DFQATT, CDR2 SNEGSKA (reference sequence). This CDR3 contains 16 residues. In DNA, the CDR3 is TGCAGTGCTAGAGATCTTGGAGCGGGAGATGTCTACGAGCGGTACTTC. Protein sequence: CSARDLGAGDVYERYF.

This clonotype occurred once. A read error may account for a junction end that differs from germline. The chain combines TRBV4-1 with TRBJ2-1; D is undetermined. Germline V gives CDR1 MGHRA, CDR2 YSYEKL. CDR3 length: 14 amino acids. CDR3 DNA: TGCGCCTGCAGCCAAGATTTGTGGGGCAATGAGCAGTTCTTC. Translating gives CACSQDLWGNEQFF.

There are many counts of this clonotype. The CDR3 DNA is TGTGCCAGCAGCTTAGGGACTAGCGGAACTAGCACAGATACGCAGTATTTT. Amino acids: CASSLGTSGTSTDTQYF. V and J are TRBV7-2 and TRBJ2-3, with TRBD2 matching over 10 bases. J was trimmed by 0 bases and V by 1 base; bases with no gene match: 4. This CDR3 contains 17 residues. CDR1 and CDR2 (germline): SGHTA, FQGNSA.

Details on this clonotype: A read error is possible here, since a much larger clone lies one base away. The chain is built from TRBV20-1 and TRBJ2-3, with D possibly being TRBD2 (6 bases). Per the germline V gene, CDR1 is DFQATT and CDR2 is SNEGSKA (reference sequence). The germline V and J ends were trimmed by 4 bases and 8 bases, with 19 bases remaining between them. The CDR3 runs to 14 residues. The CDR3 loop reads CSANSGWNAGTQYF. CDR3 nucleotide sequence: TGCAGTGCTAATAGCGGATGGAATGCAGGTACGCAGTATTTT.

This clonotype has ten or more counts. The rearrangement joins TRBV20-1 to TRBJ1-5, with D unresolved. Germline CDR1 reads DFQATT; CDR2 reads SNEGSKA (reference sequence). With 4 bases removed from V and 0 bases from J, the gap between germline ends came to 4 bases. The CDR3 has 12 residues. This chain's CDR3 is CSATGSNQPQHF. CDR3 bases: TGCAGTGCTACGGGTAGCAATCAGCCCCAGCATTTT.

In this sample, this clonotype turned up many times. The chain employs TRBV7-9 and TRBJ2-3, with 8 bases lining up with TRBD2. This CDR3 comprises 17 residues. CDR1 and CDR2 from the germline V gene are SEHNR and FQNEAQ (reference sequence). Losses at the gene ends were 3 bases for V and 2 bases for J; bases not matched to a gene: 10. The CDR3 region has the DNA TGTGCCAGCAGCTTCATAACTAGCGGAGGAGACACAGATACGCAGTATTTT. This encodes CASSFITSGGDTDTQYF.

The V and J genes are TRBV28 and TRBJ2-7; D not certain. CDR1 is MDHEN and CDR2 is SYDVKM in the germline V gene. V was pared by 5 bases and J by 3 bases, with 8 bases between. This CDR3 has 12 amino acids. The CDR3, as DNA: TGTGCCAGCAGTATGGCCGTCTACGAGCAGTACTTC. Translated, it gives CASSMAVYEQYF.

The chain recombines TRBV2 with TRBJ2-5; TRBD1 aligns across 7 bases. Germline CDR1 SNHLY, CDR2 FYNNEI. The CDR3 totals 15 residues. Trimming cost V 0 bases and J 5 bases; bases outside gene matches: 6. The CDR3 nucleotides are TGTGCCAGCAGTGAAGCACGCCAGGGGGTGGAGACCCAGTACTTC. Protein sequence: CASSEARQGVETQYF.

The CDR3 DNA reads TGTGCCAGCAGCTGGGCGGGGACAGGGGTTGGCCCTTTTGGGAAACTGTTTTTT. Translation: CASSWAGTGVGPFGKLFF. This chain connects TRBV7-2 to TRBJ1-4, with 10 bases aligning to TRBD1. Germline V gives CDR1 SGHTA, CDR2 FQGNSA. With V trimmed by 4 bases and J by 11 bases, 19 bases remained unmatched. The CDR3 has 18 amino acids.

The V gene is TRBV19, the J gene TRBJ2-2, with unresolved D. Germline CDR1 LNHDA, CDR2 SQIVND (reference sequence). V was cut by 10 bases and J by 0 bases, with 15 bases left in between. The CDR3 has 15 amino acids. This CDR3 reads CATEGSTSNTGELFF. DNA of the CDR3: TGTGCCACGGAAGGGTCGACCTCGAACACCGGGGAGCTGTTTTTT.

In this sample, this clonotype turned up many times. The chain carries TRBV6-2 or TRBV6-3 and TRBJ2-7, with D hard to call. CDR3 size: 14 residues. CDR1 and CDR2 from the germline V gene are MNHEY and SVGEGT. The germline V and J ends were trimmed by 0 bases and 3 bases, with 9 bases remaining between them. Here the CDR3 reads CASSYSWGYYEQYF. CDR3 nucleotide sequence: TGTGCCAGCAGTTACTCGTGGGGTTACTACGAGCAGTACTTC.

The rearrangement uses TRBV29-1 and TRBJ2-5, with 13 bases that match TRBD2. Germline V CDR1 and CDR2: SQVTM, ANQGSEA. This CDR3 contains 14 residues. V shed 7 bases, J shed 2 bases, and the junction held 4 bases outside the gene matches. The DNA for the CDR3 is TGCAGCGCACTGGGACTAGCGGGGCAAGAGACCCAGTACTTC. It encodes CSALGLAGQETQYF.

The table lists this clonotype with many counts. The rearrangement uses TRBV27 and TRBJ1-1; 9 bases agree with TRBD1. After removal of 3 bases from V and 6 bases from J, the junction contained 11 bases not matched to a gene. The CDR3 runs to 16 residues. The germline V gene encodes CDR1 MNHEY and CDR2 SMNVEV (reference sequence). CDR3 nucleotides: TGTGCCAGCAGTTTCCGAGAGGGACAGGGAACGCCTGAAGCTTTCTTT. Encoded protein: CASSFREGQGTPEAFF.

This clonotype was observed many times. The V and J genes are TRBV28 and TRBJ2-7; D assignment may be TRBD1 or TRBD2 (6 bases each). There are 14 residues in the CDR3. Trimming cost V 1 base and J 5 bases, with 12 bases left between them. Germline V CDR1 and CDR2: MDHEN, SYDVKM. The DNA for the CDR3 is TGTGCCAGCAGTTTATTGGGGGGCTGGGACGAGCAGTACTTC. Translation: CASSLLGGWDEQYF.

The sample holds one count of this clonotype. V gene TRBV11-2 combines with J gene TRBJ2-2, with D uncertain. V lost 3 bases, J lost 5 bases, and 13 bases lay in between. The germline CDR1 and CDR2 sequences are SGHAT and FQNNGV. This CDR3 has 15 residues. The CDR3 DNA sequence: TGTGCCAGCAGCTTTGGGGATCCACGGACCGGGGAGCTGTTTTTT. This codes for CASSFGDPRTGELFF. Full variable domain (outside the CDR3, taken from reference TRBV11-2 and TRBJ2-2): EAGVAQSPRYKIIEKRQSVAFWCNPISGHATLYWYQQILGQGPKLLIQFQNNGVVDDSQLPKDRFSAERLKGVDSTLKIQPAKLEDSAVYLCASSFGDPRTGELFFGEGSRLTVL.

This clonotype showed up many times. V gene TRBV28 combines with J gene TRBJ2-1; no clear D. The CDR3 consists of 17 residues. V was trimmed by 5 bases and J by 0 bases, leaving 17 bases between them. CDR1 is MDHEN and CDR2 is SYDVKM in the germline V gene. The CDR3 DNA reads TGTGCCAGCAGTCTCAACTCCGGATTGAGCTCCTACAATGAGCAGTTCTTC. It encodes CASSLNSGLSSYNEQFF.

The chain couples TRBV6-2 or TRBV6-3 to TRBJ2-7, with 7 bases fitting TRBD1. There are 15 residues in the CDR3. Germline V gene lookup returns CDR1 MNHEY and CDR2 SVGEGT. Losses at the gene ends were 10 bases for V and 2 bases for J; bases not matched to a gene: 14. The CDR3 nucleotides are TGTGCCACCGCGGGCAGGGGGATTCTAACCTACGAGCAGTACTTC. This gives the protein CATAGRGILTYEQYF.

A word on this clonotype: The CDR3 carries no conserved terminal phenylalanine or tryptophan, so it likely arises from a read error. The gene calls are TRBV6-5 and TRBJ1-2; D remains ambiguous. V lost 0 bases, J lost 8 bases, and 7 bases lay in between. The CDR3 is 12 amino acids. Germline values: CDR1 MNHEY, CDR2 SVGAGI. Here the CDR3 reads CASSYSGGGYTS. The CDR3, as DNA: TGTGCCAGCAGTTACTCGGGAGGCGGCTACACCTCC.

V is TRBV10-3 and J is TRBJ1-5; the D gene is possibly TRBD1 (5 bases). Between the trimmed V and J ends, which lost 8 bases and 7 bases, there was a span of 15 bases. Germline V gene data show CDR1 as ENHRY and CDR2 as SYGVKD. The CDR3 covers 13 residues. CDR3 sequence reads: CAIGEAGHQPQHF. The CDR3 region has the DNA TGTGCCATCGGGGAGGCAGGGCACCAGCCCCAGCATTTT.

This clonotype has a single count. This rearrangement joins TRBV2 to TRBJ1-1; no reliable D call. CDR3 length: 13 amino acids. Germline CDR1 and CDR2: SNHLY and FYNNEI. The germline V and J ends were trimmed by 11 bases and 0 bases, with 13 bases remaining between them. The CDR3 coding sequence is TGTGCCGCCGGAAGAGATTTGAACACTGAAGCTTTCTTT. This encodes CAAGRDLNTEAFF.